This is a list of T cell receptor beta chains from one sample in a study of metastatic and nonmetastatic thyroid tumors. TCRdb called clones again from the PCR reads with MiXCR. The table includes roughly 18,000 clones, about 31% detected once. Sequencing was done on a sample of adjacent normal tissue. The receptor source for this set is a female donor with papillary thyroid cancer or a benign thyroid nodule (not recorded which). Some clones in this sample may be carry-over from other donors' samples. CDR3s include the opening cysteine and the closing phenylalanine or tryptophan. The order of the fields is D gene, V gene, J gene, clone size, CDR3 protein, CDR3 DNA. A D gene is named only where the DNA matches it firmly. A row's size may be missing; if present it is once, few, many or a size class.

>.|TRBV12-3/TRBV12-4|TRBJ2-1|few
CASSLSSPRNEQFF
TGTGCCAGCAGCCTTTCTAGCCCGAGGAATGAGCAGTTCTTC
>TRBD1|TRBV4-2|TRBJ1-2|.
CASSLQGGGYGYTF
TGTGCCAGCAGCCTCCAGGGGGGAGGGTATGGCTACACCTTC
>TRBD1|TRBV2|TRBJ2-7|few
CASSQTGGVYEQYF
TGTGCCAGCAGCCAGACAGGGGGCGTTTACGAGCAGTACTTC
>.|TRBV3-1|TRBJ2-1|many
CASSHRGTYNEQFF
TGTGCCAGCAGCCACCGGGGGACCTACAATGAGCAGTTCTTC
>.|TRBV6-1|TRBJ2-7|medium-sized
CASSKGGSYEQYF
TGTGCCAGCAGCAAGGGGGGCTCCTACGAGCAGTACTTC
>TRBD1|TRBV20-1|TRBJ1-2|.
CSGGDRDYGYAF
TGCAGTGGGGGGGACAGGGACTATGGCTACGCCTTC
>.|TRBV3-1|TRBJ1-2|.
CASSPRTAGYGYTF
TGTGCCAGCAGCCCTCGGACAGCAGGCTATGGCTACACCTTC
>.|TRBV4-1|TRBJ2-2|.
CASSRHQENPGELFF
TGCGCCAGCAGCCGTCACCAGGAAAATCCCGGGGAGCTGTTTTTT
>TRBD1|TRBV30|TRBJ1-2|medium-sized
CAWRGQGSYGYTF
TGTGCCTGGAGGGGACAGGGGAGCTATGGCTACACCTTC
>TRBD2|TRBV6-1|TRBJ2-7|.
CASSEYTSGSTRGDEQYF
TGTGCCAGCAGTGAATATACTAGCGGGTCCACCCGCGGCGACGAGCAGTACTTC
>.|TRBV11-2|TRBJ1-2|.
CASSGMEGKNNYGYTF
TGTGCCAGCAGCGGGATGGAGGGGAAAAATAACTATGGCTACACCTTC
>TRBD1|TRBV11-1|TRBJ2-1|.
CASSFGQGAFNEQFF
TGTGCCAGCAGCTTCGGACAGGGGGCTTTCAATGAGCAGTTCTTC
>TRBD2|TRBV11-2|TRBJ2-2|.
CASTTGVAGSGGELFF
TGTGCCAGCACCACGGGAGTAGCGGGATCTGGCGGGGAGCTGTTTTTT
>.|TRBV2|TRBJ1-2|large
CASREPEDYGYTF
TGTGCCAGCAGAGAACCTGAAGACTATGGCTACACCTTC
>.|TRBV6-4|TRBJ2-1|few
CASSPNGGRGGNEQFF
TGTGCCAGCAGTCCAAACGGGGGCCGCGGGGGCAATGAGCAGTTCTTC
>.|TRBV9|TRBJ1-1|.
CASSVGGRVENTEAFF
TGTGCCAGCAGCGTAGGGGGCAGGGTTGAGAACACTGAAGCTTTCTTT
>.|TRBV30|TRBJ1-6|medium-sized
CAWSYRERSPLHF
TGTGCCTGGAGTTACAGGGAACGTTCACCCCTCCACTTT
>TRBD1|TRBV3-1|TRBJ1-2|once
CASSQGGGGYYGYTF
TGTGCCAGCAGCCAAGGAGGAGGGGGCTACTATGGCTACACCTTC
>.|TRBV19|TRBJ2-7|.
CASSSRETGADEQYF
TGTGCCAGTAGTAGTCGTGAGACTGGGGCTGACGAGCAGTACTTC
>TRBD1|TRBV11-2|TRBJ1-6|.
CASSLDPGGFSPLHF
TGTGCCAGCAGCTTAGATCCAGGGGGGTTTTCACCCCTCCACTTT
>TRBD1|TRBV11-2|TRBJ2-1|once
CASSISGTGNEQFF
TGTGCCAGCAGCATTTCCGGGACAGGGAATGAGCAGTTCTTC
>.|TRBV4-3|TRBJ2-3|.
CASSQDRSDIDTQYF
TGCGCCAGCAGCCAAGATCGGAGCGACATCGATACGCAGTATTTT